This T cell receptor beta chain was sequenced during a study of blood T cells in healthy people across ages (dated by TCRdb to the mid-2010s). For the study in its entirety: In model experiments, roughly one uniquely barcoded TCR beta cDNA molecule per two T cells was captured by template switching. To track age-related changes in TCR beta repertoire diversity, the study relied on deep sequencing normalized with unique cDNA molecular identifiers. Four age groups were formed from the donors: young (average 16 years), middle-aged (roughly 38), aged (around 68) and long-lived (roughly 88). Donors of different ages were randomly distributed across sequencing lanes to avoid experimental bias. Two additional independent replicas of 1 million unique cDNA reads from the same blood draw were analyzed for two donors (one aged 18 to 29 and one aged 80 or older).

V is trimmed back by 4 bases and J by 1 base, and the junction contains 9 bases that no gene match accounts for. The CDR3 contains 15 residues, cysteine and phenylalanine counted. Only CDR3 DNA remains: 45 bases, in frame from the first base. From a lookup of the germline V gene (reference sequence), CDR1 and CDR2 are DFQATT and SNEGSKA. Summary of the overall study and its limitations: Estimates of total diversity based on one million sequenced T cells were regarded as lower bounds and as underestimates. Donor CMV infection status was unknown, potentially confounding age-related changes in expanded clonotypes. Bulk unsorted PBMC profiling prevented conclusive comparison of naive and antigen-experienced compartments. The percentage of naive T cells measured by flow cytometry correlated strongly with observed TCR beta diversity. As age increased, observed TCR beta diversity per million T cells dropped in a roughly linear way, and a significant reduction was already evident by age 40. Compared with the aged group, the long-lived group had more naive CD4+ T cells, fewer expanded clones and increased TCR diversity, a pattern suggesting age selection.

Systemically healthy Caucasian individuals from Russia, over 30 in total and aged roughly 6 to 100 years, were included as donors. Each donor gave ten milliliters of peripheral blood, collected into EDTA-treated Vacutainer tubes. Ficoll-Paque density-gradient centrifugation was used to isolate PBMCs, with at least 6.5 million per sample. Total RNA was extracted from PBMCs with Trizol reagent, with at least 5.5 micrograms obtained per sample. The percentages of naive CD45RAhigh/CD27high T cells were determined by flow cytometry on a PBMC aliquot from every donor. Receptor libraries were prepared by 5' RACE. The sample was run on an Illumina HiSeq 2500. A second about 7 to 11 cycle PCR used a sample-barcoded 5' primer and a J-beta primer mix. A unique molecular identifier was introduced onto each TCR beta cDNA molecule by a template-switch 5' adaptor carrying 12 random nucleotides. Each sample yielded at least 2.5 million CDR3-containing paired-end reads. First-strand cDNA synthesis was performed from all RNA using the Mint cDNA synthesis kit, with priming by a TRBC-specific oligonucleotide. Following uracil-DNA glycosylase treatment, all cDNA underwent a first 18-cycle PCR with the universal primers M1SS and BC2_uni_R. The authors' pipeline ran thus. For normalization, 1 million high-quality reads, each with a distinct molecular identifier, were randomly selected from each sample. Reads with shared molecular identifiers were discarded instead of being binned into consensus sequences. MiTCR, with a Q25 quality threshold and the strictest error-elimination algorithm, was used for CDR3 identification, clonotype clustering and error correction. A nonparametric unseen species model using Euler transformation provided a lower-bound estimate of total TCR beta diversity. TCRdb reprocessing: public reads trimmed at Q25 with fastp, clones called with MiXCR, in-frame beta chains kept. All rows with the same CDR3 protein become a single entry with the most common DNA and genes. TCRdb, not the authors, supplied the V and J calls. In all, the sample holds some 1 million distinct CDR3 sequences, and 45% of those were seen once. The leading ten clones occupy around 18% of the sample.

Regarding this clonotype: Its target antigen remains unknown. Base quality data are lacking; no much larger clone is found one base away.

Rearrangement joined TRBV20-1 to TRBJ2-5; 7 central nucleotides agree with TRBD1. This receptor was obtained from a woman aged 55-69 years in good health. The sequenced material came from blood. The CDR3 corresponds to CSAKATGLRQETQYF. The DNA reads as follows: TGCAGTGCTAAGGCGACAGGGTTGCGCCAAGAGACCCAGTACTTC.